Each of the 10 T cell receptor beta chains below was sequenced from the same sample in a study of CD8+ T cells in alopecia areata (dated by TCRdb to 2017 to 2018). The treatment or condition label corresponds to: oral pan-JAK inhibitor, 5-10 mg twice daily. Libraries came from the immunoSEQ multiplex PCR assay. RNA was extracted from all samples and reverse transcribed into cDNA, which served as template for TCR sequencing. Imported from immuneACCESS, the table was reduced by TCRdb to in-frame sequences with V and J called. These copies leave out some clones; in studies compared against another copy, an unresolved V gene accounts for under half, and the cause of the remainder is not known. The sample has about 180,000 clones on record, roughly 46% of them singletons. Over 9% of the sample comes from the top ten. The specimen was CD8+ T cells sorted from blood, collected around week 53, from a patient treated with tofacitinib. These receptors originate from a human donor with alopecia areata.

The chain links TRBV7-2 to TRBJ2-1, with 11 bases matching TRBD1. The CDR3 length is 14 residues. The ends lost 1 base at V and 9 bases at J; junction bases unmatched: 2. The V gene's germline CDR1 is SGHTA and CDR2 FQGNSA. The CDR3: CASSLEGTGGEQFF. The CDR3 DNA reads TGTGCCAGCAGCTTAGAAGGGACAGGGGGTGAGCAGTTCTTC.

This chain connects TRBV11-2 to TRBJ2-7; D not certain. The germline gives CDR1 SGHAT, CDR2 FQNNGV. Deletions cut 5 bases from V and 6 bases from J, with 11 bases between. The CDR3 length is 12 residues. CDR3 DNA: TGTGCCAGCAGCCCTTACACGGCCGAGCAGTACTTC. This codes for CASSPYTAEQYF.

J is TRBJ2-5 and V is TRBV30, with TRBD2 as a possible D gene (6 bases). TRBJ2-7 matches the DNA end more closely, so the J call is doubtful. There are 12 residues in the CDR3. The V gene's germline CDR1 is GTSNPN and CDR2 SVGIG (reference sequence). The CDR3 nucleotides are TGTGCCTGGGACGGCGGGGTCTACGAGCAGTACTTC. Translated, it gives CAWDGGVYEQYF.

The chain carries TRBV30 and TRBJ2-3, with a tentative D call TRBD1 (5 bases). Trimming removed 0 bases at V and 2 bases at J, with 6 bases between. Germline loops: CDR1 GTSNPN, CDR2 SVGIG (reference sequence). The CDR3 is 13 residues long. CDR3 protein: CAWSVGATDTQYF. Written as DNA, the CDR3 is TGTGCCTGGAGTGTAGGGGCCACAGATACGCAGTATTTT. Combining the CDR3 with reference TRBV30 and TRBJ2-3 gives the whole variable domain SQTIHQWPATLVQPVGSPLSLECTVEGTSNPNLYWYRQAAGRGLQLLFYSVGIGQISSEVPQNLSASRPQDRQFILSSKKLLLSDSGFYLCAWSVGATDTQYFGPGTRLTVL.

As regards this clone: No conserved phenylalanine or tryptophan is present at the end of the CDR3, so a read error is the likely explanation. The chain has TRBV10-3 and TRBJ2-2; 7 nucleotides match TRBD1. The CDR3 consists of 15 residues. V was pared by 3 bases and J by 6 bases, with 7 bases of the junction left unmatched. CDR1 and CDR2 from the germline V gene are ENHRY and SYGVKD. CDR3 sequence (DNA): TGTGCCATCAGTGATTCGACAGGGCGGCCCGGGGAGCTGTTTGTT. It is translated as CAISDSTGRPGELFV.

The rearrangement links TRBV18 to TRBJ2-7; tentatively, D is TRBD1 or TRBD2 (5 bases each). The V end lost 5 bases, the J end lost 0 bases, and 11 bases lay between the germline ends. Germline CDR1 reads KGHSH; CDR2 reads LQKENI. CDR3 length: 14 amino acids. CDR3 coding DNA: TGTGCCAGCTCAGCAGCAGGGAGCTCCTACGAGCAGTACTTC. Encoded protein: CASSAAGSSYEQYF.

This clone has just a few counts. The chain combines TRBV19 with TRBJ1-1; 9 bases map to TRBD1. The CDR3 has 14 residues. V shed 4 bases and J 11 bases; nucleotides not matched to a gene: 11. The germline gives CDR1 LNHDA, CDR2 SQIVND (reference sequence). CDR3: CASSNGDRASGAFF. The CDR3 bases are TGTGCCAGTAGTAACGGGGACAGGGCGAGTGGCGCTTTCTTT.

The genes are TRBV11-2 and TRBJ2-1; TRBD2 is a possible D gene (5 bases). The CDR3 runs 15 residues. Between the trimmed V and J ends, which lost 3 bases and 0 bases, there was a span of 9 bases. The V gene's germline CDR1 is SGHAT and CDR2 FQNNGV. The CDR3 DNA reads TGTGCCAGCAGCTTGGAAGGGAGCTCCTACAATGAGCAGTTCTTC. This translates into CASSLEGSSYNEQFF.

This chain joins TRBV7-8 and TRBJ1-2, with a possible D match to TRBD1 (6 bases). Deletions cut 1 base from V and 2 bases from J, with 14 bases between. Germline V gene lookup returns CDR1 SGHVS and CDR2 FQNEAQ. The CDR3 extends over 16 amino acids. DNA for the CDR3: TGTGCCAGCAGCTTAGGATGGGCAGGGGAGAACTATGGCTACACCTTC. Its protein is CASSLGWAGENYGYTF.

This clone showed up just a few times. CDR3 in DNA: TGCGCCAGCAGCCCTGTGGGTACAGTAGGATTAGAAGAGACCCAGTACTTC. Translated: CASSPVGTVGLEETQYF. V usage is TRBV5-1 and J usage is TRBJ2-5; no definite D call. The CDR3 totals 17 residues. In germline, CDR1 is SGHRS, CDR2 YFSETQ. Trimming removed 4 bases from V and 3 bases from J, with 22 bases in between.